This entry lists 8 T cell receptor beta chains sequenced from one sample in a study of control samples from healthy donors and cancer patients. The repertoire was sequenced with immunoSEQ multiplex PCR; TCRdb's copy has only in-frame clones and lacks some. The sample yields approximately 120,000 clones, roughly 90% seen once. Source material: blood. Every receptor here comes from a man between 18 and 29 years old in good health.

DNA for the CDR3: TGTGCCAGCAGCTTAGGAGGATCGGGACGGAAGAACACTGAAGCTTTCTTT. This codes for CASSLGGSGRKNTEAFF. The chain carries TRBV7-2 and TRBJ1-1; possible D gene TRBD1, 5 bases. CDR3 length: 17 amino acids. Trimming removed 1 base from V and 1 base from J, with 16 bases in between. The V gene's germline CDR1 is SGHTA and CDR2 FQGNSA.

The rearrangement links TRBV5-4 to TRBJ2-7, with TRBD2 matching over 9 bases. This CDR3 contains 15 residues. The trim removed 3 bases at V and 5 bases at J, leaving 9 bases unmatched. The germline V gene has CDR1 SGHNT and CDR2 YYREEE (reference sequence). The CDR3 here is CASSSLSGREDEQYF. CDR3 in DNA: TGTGCCAGCAGCTCACTTAGCGGGAGAGAGGACGAGCAGTACTTC.

The CDR3 DNA reads TGTGCCAGTAGATTTGGGACTAGCGGCTACAATGAGCAGTTCTTC. Amino acids: CASRFGTSGYNEQFF. The gene calls are TRBV19 and TRBJ2-1, with TRBD2 matching 11 bases. This CDR3 has 15 amino acids. With 6 bases clipped from V and 3 bases from J, the junction kept 4 bases outside the gene matches. Germline V gene lookup returns CDR1 LNHDA and CDR2 SQIVND (reference sequence).

This clone was counted a few times. V and J are TRBV14 and TRBJ1-2; unclear D gene. Germline CDR1 SGHDN, CDR2 FVKESK. The CDR3 totals 12 residues. V was shortened by 0 bases and J by 8 bases, with 7 bases between the two germline ends. The CDR3: CASSQDKAGYTF. Here the CDR3 DNA reads TGTGCCAGCAGCCAAGATAAAGCAGGCTACACCTTC.

V is TRBV6-5 and J is TRBJ1-2; D may be TRBD1 (6 bases). The CDR3 is 15 residues long. V lost 0 bases and J lost 10, with 18 bases in between. CDR1 and CDR2 from the germline V gene are MNHEY and SVGAGI. The CDR3 nucleotides read TGTGCCAGCAGTTACTCGGTCAGGGGATCAAAATACTACACCTTC. Protein sequence: CASSYSVRGSKYYTF.

This clone appeared a few times. This chain connects TRBV5-1 to TRBJ2-1, with TRBD2 identical over 14 bases. Germline values: CDR1 SGHRS, CDR2 YFSETQ. V dropped 4 bases and J dropped 7; count of bases not matched to a gene: 10. The CDR3 is 17 residues long. The CDR3 loop reads CASSPTSGRVFANEQFF. The CDR3 DNA reads TGCGCCAGCAGCCCGACTAGCGGGAGGGTTTTTGCAAATGAGCAGTTCTTC. Variable domain in full (rest from reference TRBV5-1 and TRBJ2-1): KAGVTQTPRYLIKTRGQQVTLSCSPISGHRSVSWYQQTPGQGLQFLFEYFSETQRNKGNFPGRFSGRQFSNSRSEMNVSTLELGDSALYLCASSPTSGRVFANEQFFGPGTRLTVL.

The chain uses TRBV19 and TRBJ1-1, with D unresolved. Germline V CDR1 and CDR2: LNHDA, SQIVND (reference sequence). This CDR3 region has 14 residues. Trimming cost V 1 base and J 4 bases, with 10 bases left between them. CDR3 protein: CASSIVTASTEAFF. The CDR3 bases are TGTGCCAGTAGTATAGTCACAGCGTCCACTGAAGCTTTCTTT.

This clone was recorded once. Other nucleotide sequences from this sample produce the same CDR3. The chain is built from TRBV7-9 and TRBJ1-1; D ambiguous. CDR1 and CDR2 (germline): SEHNR, FQNEAQ (reference sequence). This CDR3 contains 13 residues. Trimming took off 8 bases at V and 5 bases at J, with 15 bases between the two ends. The CDR3: CASGPEGYTEAFF. Here the CDR3 DNA reads TGTGCCAGCGGCCCCGAGGGATATACTGAAGCTTTCTTT.